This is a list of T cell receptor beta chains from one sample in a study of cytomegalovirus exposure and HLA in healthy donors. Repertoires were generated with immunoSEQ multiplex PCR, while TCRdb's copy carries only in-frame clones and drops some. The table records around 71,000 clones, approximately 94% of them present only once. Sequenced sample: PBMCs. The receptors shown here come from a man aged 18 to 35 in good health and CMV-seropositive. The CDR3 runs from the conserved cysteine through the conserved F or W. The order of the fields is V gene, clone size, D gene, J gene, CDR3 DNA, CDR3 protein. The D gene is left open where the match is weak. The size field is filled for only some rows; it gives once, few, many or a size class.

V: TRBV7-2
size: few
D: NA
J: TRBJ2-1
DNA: TGTGCCAGCAGCTTGGACAGTAACAATGAGCAGTTCTTC
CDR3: CASSLDSNNEQFF

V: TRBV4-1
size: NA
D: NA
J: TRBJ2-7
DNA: TGCGCCAGCAGCCACGGACCCCAGCGGAAAGACTACGAGCAGTACTTC
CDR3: CASSHGPQRKDYEQYF

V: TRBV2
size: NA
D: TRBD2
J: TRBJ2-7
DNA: TGTGCCAGCAGTTTTAGCGGGGCCTACGAGCAGTACTTC
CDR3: CASSFSGAYEQYF

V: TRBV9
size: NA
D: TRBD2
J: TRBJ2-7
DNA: TGTGCCAGCAGCGTACTAGCGGGAACGATCGAGCAGTACTTC
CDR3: CASSVLAGTIEQYF

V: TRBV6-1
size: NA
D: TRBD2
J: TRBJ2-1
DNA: TGTGCCAGCAGTGAAGTAGCGGGGGGGTACAATGAGCAGTTCTTC
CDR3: CASSEVAGGYNEQFF

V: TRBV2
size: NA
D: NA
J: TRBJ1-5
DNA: TGTGCCAGCAACCTCCGGGAGAATCAGCCCCAGCATTTT
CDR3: CASNLRENQPQHF

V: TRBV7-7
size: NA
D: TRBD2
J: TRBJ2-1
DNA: TGTGCTAGCAGCCCGGGACTAGCGGGAGGACATGTTCCTCCGTTCTTC
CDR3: CASSPGLAGGHVPPFF

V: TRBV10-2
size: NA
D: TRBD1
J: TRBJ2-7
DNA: TGCGCCAGCAGCCCGGGACAGATTAACGAGCAGTACTTC
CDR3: CASSPGQINEQYF

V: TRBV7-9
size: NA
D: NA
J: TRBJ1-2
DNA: TGTGCCAGCAGCTCCCCGGACTATGGCTACACCTTC
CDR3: CASSSPDYGYTF

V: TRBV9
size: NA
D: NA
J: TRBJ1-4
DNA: TGTGCCAGCAGCGCCCCAACCCAGTGGGGCGATAACGAAAAACTGTTTTTT
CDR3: CASSAPTQWGDNEKLFF

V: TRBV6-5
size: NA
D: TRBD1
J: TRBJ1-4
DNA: TGTGCCAGCAAGACAGGGCTTAATGAAAAACTGTTTTTT
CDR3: CASKTGLNEKLFF

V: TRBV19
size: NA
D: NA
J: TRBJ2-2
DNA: TGTGCCACCAGGGTTACCGGGGAGCTGTTTTTT
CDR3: CATRVTGELFF

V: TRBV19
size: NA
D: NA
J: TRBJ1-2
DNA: TGTGCCAGTAGTCCCAGGGAGGTCGGCGGCTACACCTTC
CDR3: CASSPREVGGYTF

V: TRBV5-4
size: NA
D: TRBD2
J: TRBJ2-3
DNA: TGTGCCAGCAGCTTTCGGACTAGCGGGAGCTTAGATACGCAGTATTTT
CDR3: CASSFRTSGSLDTQYF

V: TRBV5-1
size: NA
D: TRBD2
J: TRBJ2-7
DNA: TGCGCCAGCAGCTCGGGGGGGAGAAACTACGAGCAGTACTTC
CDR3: CASSSGGRNYEQYF

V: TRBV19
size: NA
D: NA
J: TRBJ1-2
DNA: TGTGCCAGTAGGCCAGGGGAAATAGCCTTCTATGGCTACACCTTC
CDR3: CASRPGEIAFYGYTF

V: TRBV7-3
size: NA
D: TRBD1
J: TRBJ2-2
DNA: TGTGCCAGCAGCTCCCTAGACAGGGGAAGGGACACCGGGGAGCTGTTTTTT
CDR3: CASSSLDRGRDTGELFF

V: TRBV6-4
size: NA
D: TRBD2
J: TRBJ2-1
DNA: TGTGCCAGCAGTGGTCAGGCGGGAGGGCCGAGTAATGAGCAGTTCTTC
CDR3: CASSGQAGGPSNEQFF

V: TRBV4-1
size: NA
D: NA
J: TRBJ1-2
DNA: TGCGCCAGCAGCCAAGCGCAGATCGGGATGGCCTATGGCTACACCTTC
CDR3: CASSQAQIGMAYGYTF

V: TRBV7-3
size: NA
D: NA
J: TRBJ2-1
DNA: TGTGCCAGCAGCTCGAAAGCAGGGTTAAATGAGCAGTTCTTC
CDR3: CASSSKAGLNEQFF

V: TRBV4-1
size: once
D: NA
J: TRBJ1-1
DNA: TGCGCCAGCAGCCTGGTGGCCCCTAACACTGAAGCTTTCTTT
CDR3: CASSLVAPNTEAFF

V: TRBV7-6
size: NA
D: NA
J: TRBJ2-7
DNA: TGTGCCAGCAGCCCCCGCCGGGACAACTCCTACGAGCAGTACTTC
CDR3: CASSPRRDNSYEQYF

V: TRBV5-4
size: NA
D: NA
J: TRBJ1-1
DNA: TGTGCCAGCAGCCAAAACCCGGCGGGTAATGAAGCTTTCTTT
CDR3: CASSQNPAGNEAFF

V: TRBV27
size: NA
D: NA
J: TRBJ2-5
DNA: TGTGCCAGCTCACAGCAGGGGCCGCGAGAGACCCAGTACTTC
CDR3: CASSQQGPRETQYF

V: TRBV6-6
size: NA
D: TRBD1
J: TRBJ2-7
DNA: TGTGCCAGCAGTTACTCGAGTAACCAGGGGGAGAAGCAGTACTTC
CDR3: CASSYSSNQGEKQYF

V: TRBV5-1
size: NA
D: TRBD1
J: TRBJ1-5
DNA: TGCGCCAGCAGTAAAGAGACAGGGGTAGGACAGCCCCAGCATTTT
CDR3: CASSKETGVGQPQHF

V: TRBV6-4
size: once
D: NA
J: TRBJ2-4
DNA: TGTGCCAGCAGTGGGCGGGGTCAAGCCAAAAACATTCAGTACTTC
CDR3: CASSGRGQAKNIQYF

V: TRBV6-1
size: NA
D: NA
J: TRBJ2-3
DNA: TGTGCCAGCAGTGAACTGTGGCTGAATACGCAGTATTTT
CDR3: CASSELWLNTQYF

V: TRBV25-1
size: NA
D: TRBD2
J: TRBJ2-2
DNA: TGTGCCAGCAATTGCCAAACTAGCGGGGGGACGAACACCGGGGAGCTGTTTTTT
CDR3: CASNCQTSGGTNTGELFF

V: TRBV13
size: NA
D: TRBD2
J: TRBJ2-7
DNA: TGTGCCAGCAGCTTGAGCGGGAGCTCCTACGAGCAGTACTTC
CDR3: CASSLSGSSYEQYF

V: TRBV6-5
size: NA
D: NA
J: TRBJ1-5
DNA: TGTGCCACATTGGACGGGGATCGGTCCCAGCATTTT
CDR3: CATLDGDRSQHF

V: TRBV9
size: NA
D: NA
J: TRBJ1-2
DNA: TGTGCCAGCAGCGTAAGGGCCGGGGATAACTATGGCTACACCTTC
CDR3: CASSVRAGDNYGYTF

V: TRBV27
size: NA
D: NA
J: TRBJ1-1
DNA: TGTGCCAGCAGTCACAACAGGATGCACACTGAAGCTTTCTTT
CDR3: CASSHNRMHTEAFF

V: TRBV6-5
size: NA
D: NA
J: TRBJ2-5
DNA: TGTGCCAGCAGTTACTCGAGTGGGACAAGGGGGGAGACCCAGTACTTC
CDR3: CASSYSSGTRGETQYF

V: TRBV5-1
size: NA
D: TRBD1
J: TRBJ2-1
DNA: TGCGCCAGCAGCCCCGGGACAGGGGTTGATGAGCAGTTCTTC
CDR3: CASSPGTGVDEQFF

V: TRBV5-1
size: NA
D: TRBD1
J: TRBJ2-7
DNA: TGCGCCAGCGGAACAGGGGGAGTCCCCTACGAGCAGTACTTC
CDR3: CASGTGGVPYEQYF

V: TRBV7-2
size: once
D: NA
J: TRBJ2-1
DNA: TGTGCCAGCAGCAACCGACTAGACAATGAGCAGTTCTTC
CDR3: CASSNRLDNEQFF

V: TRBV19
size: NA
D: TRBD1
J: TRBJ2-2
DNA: TGTGCCAGTAGATTACAGGGGAGCACCGGGGAGCTGTTTTTT
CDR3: CASRLQGSTGELFF

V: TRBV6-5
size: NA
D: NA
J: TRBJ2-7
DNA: TGTGCCAGCAGTTCCGCGCAGGCCAGCTCCTACGAGCAGTACTTC
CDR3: CASSSAQASSYEQYF

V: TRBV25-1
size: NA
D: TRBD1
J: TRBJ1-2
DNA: TGTGCCAGCAGTGAATTAGGGGACAGGGCCGACTATGGCTACACCTTC
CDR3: CASSELGDRADYGYTF

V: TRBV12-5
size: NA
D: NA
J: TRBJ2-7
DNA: TGTGCTAGTGGCTCCCCGTGGCGGGACCCTTACGAGCAGTACTTC
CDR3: CASGSPWRDPYEQYF

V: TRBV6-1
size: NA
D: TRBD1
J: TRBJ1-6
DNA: TGTGCCAGCACTAGGGACAGGGGGCATTCACCCCTCCACTTT
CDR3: CASTRDRGHSPLHF

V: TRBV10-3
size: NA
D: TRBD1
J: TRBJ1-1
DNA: TGTGCCATCAGTGAGTCCGGGACAGTGAACACTGAAGCTTTCTTT
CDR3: CAISESGTVNTEAFF

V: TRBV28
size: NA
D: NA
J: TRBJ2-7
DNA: TGTGCCAGCAGACAGGACTATGACCAGCGGGAGCAGTACTTC
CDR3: CASRQDYDQREQYF

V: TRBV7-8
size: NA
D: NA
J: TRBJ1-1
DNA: TGTGCCAGCAGCTTAGGGGGGACAACCAAAGCTTTCTTT
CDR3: CASSLGGTTKAFF

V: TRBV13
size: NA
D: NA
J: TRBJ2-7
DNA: TGTGCCAGCAGCCTTGGCCGCCGCTCCTACGAGCAGTACTTC
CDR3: CASSLGRRSYEQYF

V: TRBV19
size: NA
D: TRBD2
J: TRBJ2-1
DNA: TGTGCCAGTAGTGGATATAGCGGGAGGGTCCCTCACAATGAGCAGTTCTTC
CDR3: CASSGYSGRVPHNEQFF

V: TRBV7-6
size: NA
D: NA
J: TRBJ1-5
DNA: TGTGCCAGCAGCTTACAGGTGGGCAATCAGCCCCAGCATTTT
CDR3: CASSLQVGNQPQHF

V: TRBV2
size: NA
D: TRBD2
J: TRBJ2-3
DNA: TGTGCCAGCAGTGAATGGGCGTCTAGCGGGGCCAGCACAGATACGCAGTATTTT
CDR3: CASSEWASSGASTDTQYF

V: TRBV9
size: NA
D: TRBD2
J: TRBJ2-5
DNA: TGTGCCAGCAGCACTCGGACTAGCGGGAGGGCCGACCAAGAGACCCAGTACTTC
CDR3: CASSTRTSGRADQETQYF

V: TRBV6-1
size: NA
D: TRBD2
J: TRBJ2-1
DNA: TGTGCCAGCAGTGATTGGAGCGGGAGCTCCTACAATGAGCAGTTCTTC
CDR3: CASSDWSGSSYNEQFF

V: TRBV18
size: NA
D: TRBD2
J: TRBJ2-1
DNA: TGTGCCAGCTCCTCTAGCGGGCGCAATGAGCAGTTCTTC
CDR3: CASSSSGRNEQFF

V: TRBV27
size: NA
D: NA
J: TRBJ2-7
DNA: TGTGCCAGCAGTCCTACTATACTGGTGGGCGAGCAGTACTTC
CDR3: CASSPTILVGEQYF

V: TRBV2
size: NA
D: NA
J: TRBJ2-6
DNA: TGTGCCAGCAGTGACCGACGCGGCGGGGCCAACGTCCTGACTTTC
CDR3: CASSDRRGGANVLTF

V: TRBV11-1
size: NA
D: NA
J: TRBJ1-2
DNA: TGTGCCAGCAGCTTGACAAACTATGGCTACACCTTC
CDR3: CASSLTNYGYTF

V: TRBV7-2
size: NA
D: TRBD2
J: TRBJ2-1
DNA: TGTGCCAGCAGCTTCCGTAGCGGGAGCGGGAAAGATGAGCAGTTCTTC
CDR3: CASSFRSGSGKDEQFF

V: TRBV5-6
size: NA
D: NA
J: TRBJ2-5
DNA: TGTGCCAGCAGCTTGGGACTAGTCAAAGAGACCCAGTACTTC
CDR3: CASSLGLVKETQYF

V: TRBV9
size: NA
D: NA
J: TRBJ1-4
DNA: TGTGCCAGCAGCCCCGGGGGGGCAACTAATGAAAAACTGTTTTTT
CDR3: CASSPGGATNEKLFF